This T cell receptor beta chain was identified during a study of blood T cells in healthy people across ages. The length of the CDR3 is 16 residues. V was pared by 6 bases and J by 5 bases, with 17 bases between. Germline-derived CDR1 and CDR2 are MGHDK and SYGVNS. PCR was performed a second time for roughly 7 to 12 cycles using a sample-barcoded 5' primer and a J-beta primer mix. One entry per CDR3 protein results from TCRdb running MiXCR on the 5' RACE reads. The sample has around 1,600,000 distinct CDR3 sequences, roughly 43% seen once. This clonotype came up a few times. This clonotype originated in a woman between 18 and 29 years old in good health. The J gene is TRBJ2-6, the V gene TRBV25-1; D is perhaps TRBD1 (5 bases). The specimen was blood. CDR3 loop: CASSDGAQNRANVLTF. The CDR3 DNA is TGTGCCAGCAGCGATGGGGCTCAAAACCGGGCCAACGTCCTGACTTTC. Full variable domain (missing parts from reference TRBV25-1 and TRBJ2-6): EADIYQTPRYLVIGTGKKITLECSQTMGHDKMYWYQQDPGMELHLIHYSYGVNSTEKGDLSSESTVSRIRTEHFPLTLESARPSHTSQYLCASSDGAQNRANVLTFGAGSRLTVL.